This T cell receptor (beta chain) was sequenced during a study of vaccination effects on CD4 cells after COVID-19. After expansion with viral peptide pools in the ViraFEST assay, antigen-specific CD4+ T cells were sequenced. With about 9 days of culture completed, CD4+ T cells were isolated. All study participants received two doses of BNT162b2 or mRNA-1273 vaccine. Nucleocapsid antibodies were negative in the vaccine recipients, who had never had SARS-CoV-2 infection. General observations from the study: Clones from infection and from vaccination both contracted markedly late after vaccination. Cross-reactivity with common cold coronaviruses was shown by only 1 of 255 vaccine-induced clones in healthy vaccinees.

The CDR3 has 16 residues. Trimming took 4 bases from V and 3 from J, leaving 19 bases between them. Per germline, CDR1 SGHRS and CDR2 YFSETQ. About this clone itself: Its specificity is not known.

Clones were sequenced by immunoSEQ multiplex PCR, and TCRdb holds only the in-frame ones, with some missing. The sample includes 9,500 to 15,000 clones, about 65% of them seen just once. Sequences were derived from CD4+ T cells from PBMCs cultured with SARS-CoV-2 spike peptides, sampled after COVID-19 vaccination. The receptor was isolated from a human donor who received a COVID-19 vaccine. The V gene is TRBV5-1, the J gene TRBJ1-1, with D hard to call. The chain's CDR3 is CASSPELRSGDTEAFF. Written as DNA, the CDR3 is TGCGCCAGCAGCCCTGAGTTGCGCTCGGGAGACACTGAAGCTTTCTTT.